The 6 T cell receptor beta chains presented below share a single source sample, sequenced in a study of T-cell reconstitution after alpha-beta-depleted transplantation in children. Unique molecular identifiers tagged the TCRbeta library. In TCRdb, the PCR reads were re-called with MiXCR into one record per CDR3 protein. The table lists around 600,000 distinct CDR3 sequences, more than 20% of them singletons. The starting material was PBMCs, mostly from graft donor cells, obtained 360 days after TCRalphabeta/CD19-depleted stem cell transplant. These TCRs come from a boy in the first two years of life who had a stem cell transplant for acute myeloid leukemia, so the T cells may come from the graft donor.

The table lists this clonotype with a few counts. The V gene is TRBV7-9, the J gene TRBJ2-3; D gene ambiguous. V gave up 1 base and J gave up 4 bases, with 9 bases separating them. Looked up from germline, CDR1 is SEHNR and CDR2 is FQNEAQ (reference sequence). The CDR3 runs 14 residues. CDR3 region: CASSLVLFADTQYF. CDR3 in DNA: TGTGCCAGCAGCTTAGTTTTGTTCGCAGATACGCAGTATTTT.

The rearrangement links TRBV11-2 to TRBJ2-3; 10 nucleotides match TRBD2. The CDR3 covers 16 residues. CDR1 SGHAT and CDR2 FQNNGV come from the germline V gene. V gave up 6 bases and J gave up 2 bases; unmatched junction bases: 8. CDR3 coding DNA: TGTGCCAGCAGTACAGGGGGACTAGCGCTCACAGATACGCAGTATTTT. It encodes CASSTGGLALTDTQYF.

This clonotype appeared a few times. The V gene is TRBV10-2, the J gene TRBJ2-2, with D unclear. V was cut by 6 bases and J by 0 bases, with 5 bases left in between. The germline CDR1 and CDR2 sequences are WSHSY and SAAADI. CDR3 length: 13 amino acids. This CDR3 is CASRAANTGELFF. CDR3 in DNA: TGCGCCAGCAGGGCGGCGAACACCGGGGAGCTGTTTTTT.

This clonotype has a count of ten or more. The genes are TRBV7-2 and TRBJ2-2; the D gene is possibly TRBD1 (5 bases). V dropped 2 bases and J dropped 4 bases, with 14 bases sitting between them. The CDR3 consists of 16 residues. In germline, CDR1 is SGHTA, CDR2 FQGNSA. For the CDR3, the DNA is TGTGCCAGCAGCTTAAATACAGGAAGGGGCACCGGGGAGCTGTTTTTT. Translated, it gives CASSLNTGRGTGELFF.

This clonotype was seen a few times. The chain couples TRBV12-3 or TRBV12-4 to TRBJ2-3; tentative D call: TRBD2 (6 bases). The CDR3 totals 14 residues. V dropped 5 bases and J dropped 1 base, with 10 bases sitting between them. The CDR3 nucleotides are TGTGCCAGCAGTGTTTGGGGGGGCACAGATACGCAGTATTTT. This sequence encodes CASSVWGGTDTQYF.

Note on this clonotype: This is likely a read error, given that the CDR3 carries no conserved phenylalanine or tryptophan at its end. The chain is built from TRBV18 and TRBJ2-7; D is undetermined. The ends were cut back, 2 bases at V and 0 bases at J, with 8 bases in the middle. The length of the CDR3 is 14 residues. Per the germline V gene, CDR1 is KGHSH and CDR2 is LQKENI. This chain's CDR3 is CASSPGINSYEQYD. The CDR3 DNA reads TGTGCCAGCTCACCAGGCATAAACTCCTACGAGCAGTACGAC.